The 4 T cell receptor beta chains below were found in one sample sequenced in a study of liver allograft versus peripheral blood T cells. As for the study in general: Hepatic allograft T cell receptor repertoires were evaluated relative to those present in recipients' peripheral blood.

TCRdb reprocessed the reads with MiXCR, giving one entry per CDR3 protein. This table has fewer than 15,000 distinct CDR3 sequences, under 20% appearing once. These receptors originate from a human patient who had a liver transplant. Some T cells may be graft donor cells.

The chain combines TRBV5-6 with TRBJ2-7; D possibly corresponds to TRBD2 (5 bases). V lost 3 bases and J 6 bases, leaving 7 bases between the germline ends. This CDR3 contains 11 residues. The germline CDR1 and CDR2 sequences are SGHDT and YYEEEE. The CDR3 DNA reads TGTGCCAGCAGCTCGGCGGGCGAGCAGTACTTC. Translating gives CASSSAGEQYF.

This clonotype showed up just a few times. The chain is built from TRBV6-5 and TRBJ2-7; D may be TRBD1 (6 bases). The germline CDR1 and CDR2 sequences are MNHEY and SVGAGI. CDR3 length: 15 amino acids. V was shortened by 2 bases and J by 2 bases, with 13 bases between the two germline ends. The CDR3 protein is CASSYRGGQTYEQYF. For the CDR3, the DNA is TGTGCCAGCAGTTACCGTGGCGGACAGACCTACGAGCAGTACTTC.

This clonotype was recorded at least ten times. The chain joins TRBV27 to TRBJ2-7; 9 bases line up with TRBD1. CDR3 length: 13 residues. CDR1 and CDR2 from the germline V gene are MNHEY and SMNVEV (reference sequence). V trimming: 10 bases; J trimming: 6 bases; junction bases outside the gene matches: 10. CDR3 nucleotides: TGTGCCACGTCCCGGGACAGGGTGGGCGAGCAGTACTTC. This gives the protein CATSRDRVGEQYF.

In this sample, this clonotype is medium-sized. CDR3 amino acids: CASSEFSVRGSPLHF. CDR3 in DNA: TGTGCCAGCAGTGAATTTAGTGTCAGGGGTTCACCCCTCCACTTT. The V and J genes are TRBV6-1 and TRBJ1-6, with D possibly TRBD1 on 6 matching bases. The CDR3 runs to 15 residues. V was cut by 2 bases and J by 9 bases, with 14 bases left in between. The germline gives CDR1 MNHNS, CDR2 SASEGT.